The 31 T cell receptor beta chains reported below all come from one sample, sequenced in a study of blood T cell repertoires in COVID-19. Method: immunoSEQ multiplex PCR; TCRdb's copy keeps in-frame clones and lacks some. The sample carries about 140,000 clones, around 80% recorded once. Sample: peripheral blood. These receptor sequences come from a man aged 55-75 years who had recovered from COVID-19.

At least ten counts were recorded for this clone. CDR3 sequence reads: CASSADRVNSPLHF. As DNA, the CDR3 is TGTGCCAGCAGCGCGGACAGGGTTAATTCACCCCTCCACTTT. The V gene is TRBV7-2, the J gene TRBJ1-6, with TRBD1 identical over 8 bases. This CDR3 spans 14 amino acids. The J segment lost 6 bases and the V segment lost 5 bases, leaving 3 bases of the junction unmatched. Germline V gives CDR1 SGHTA, CDR2 FQGNSA.

The chain links TRBV28 to TRBJ2-3, with 7 bases lining up with TRBD1. V dropped 6 bases and J dropped 5; count of bases not matched to a gene: 8. Germline V lookup: CDR1 MDHEN, CDR2 SYDVKM. The CDR3 length is 14 residues. The CDR3: CASSLGGSEDTQYF. CDR3 in DNA: TGTGCCAGCAGCCTAGGGGGCTCGGAAGATACGCAGTATTTT. The full variable domain, completed using reference TRBV28 and TRBJ2-3, is DVKVTQSSRYLVKRTGEKVFLECVQDMDHENMFWYRQDPGLGLRLIYFSYDVKMKEKGDIPEGYSVSREKKERFSLILESASTNQTSMYLCASSLGGSEDTQYFGPGTRLTVL.

CDR3: CASAVDSPYWQPQHF. The CDR3 DNA follows: TGTGCCAGCGCCGTTGACAGCCCTTATTGGCAGCCCCAGCATTTT. This chain uses TRBV28 with TRBJ1-5; tentatively, D is TRBD1 (5 bases). The germline V gene encodes CDR1 MDHEN and CDR2 SYDVKM. The CDR3 contains 15 residues. Trimming removed 8 bases at V and 7 bases at J, with 21 bases between.

The V and J genes are TRBV19 and TRBJ2-5; TRBD2 is a possible D gene (5 bases). V lost 4 bases, J lost 5 bases, and 14 bases lay in between. This CDR3 has 14 residues. CDR1 LNHDA and CDR2 SQIVND come from the germline V gene (reference sequence). This CDR3 is CASSTDSARETQYF. CDR3 DNA: TGTGCCAGTAGTACGGACTCCGCCAGGGAGACCCAGTACTTC.

The V call is TRBV19, the J call TRBJ1-1, with TRBD1 matching over 7 bases. The CDR3 runs 14 residues. J lost 4 bases, V lost 7 bases, and 9 bases had no gene match. Germline V lookup: CDR1 LNHDA, CDR2 SQIVND (reference sequence). DNA of the CDR3: TGTGCCAGTACCGCGACAGGGACCCTCACTGAAGCTTTCTTT. It yields the protein CASTATGTLTEAFF.

J is TRBJ1-2 and V is TRBV5-8; TRBD1 matches 8 bases. CDR1 is SGHTS, CDR2 YDEGEE, per germline. Losses at the gene ends were 0 bases for V and 8 bases for J; bases not matched to a gene: 6. The length of the CDR3 is 14 residues. As DNA, the CDR3 is TGTGCCAGCAGCTTGGACCCAGGGGGCCGGGGCTACACCTTC. Translated, it gives CASSLDPGGRGYTF.

The chain uses TRBV11-3 and TRBJ2-3, with no clear D. Germline values: CDR1 SGHNT, CDR2 YENEEA. The CDR3 is made up of 14 amino acids. Trimming removed 0 bases at V and 6 bases at J, with 10 bases between. This CDR3 is CASSLDQRADTQYF. The CDR3 nucleotides read TGTGCCAGCAGCTTAGATCAGCGAGCTGATACGCAGTATTTT. Based on the CDR3 plus reference TRBV11-3 and TRBJ2-3, the full variable domain is EAGVVQSPRYKIIEKKQPVAFWCNPISGHNTLYWYLQNLGQGPELLIRYENEEAVDDSQLPKDRFSAERLKGVDSTLKIQPAELGDSAVYLCASSLDQRADTQYFGPGTRLTVL.

This clone has a handful of counts. The J gene is TRBJ2-7, the V gene TRBV2; D is perhaps TRBD2 (6 bases). The ends were cut back, 5 bases at V and 2 bases at J, with 10 bases in the middle. Per the germline V gene, CDR1 is SNHLY and CDR2 is FYNNEI. The CDR3 has 13 amino acids. The chain's CDR3 is CASSQRETYEQYF. The CDR3 coding sequence is TGTGCCAGCAGTCAACGGGAGACCTACGAGCAGTACTTC.

With respect to this clone: The germline gene is not matched at one end of the junction; a read error may be the cause. This chain connects TRBV19 to TRBJ1-2; TRBD1 matches at 8 bases. The CDR3 is 13 residues long. The germline V gene has CDR1 LNHDA and CDR2 SQIVND (reference sequence). Written as DNA, the CDR3 is TGTGCCAGCAGTAAGGACAGGGAGTATGGCTACACCTTC. Protein: CASSKDREYGYTF. Full variable domain (remainder filled in from reference TRBV19 and TRBJ1-2): DGGITQSPKYLFRKEGQNVTLSCEQNLNHDAMYWYRQDPGQGLRLIYYSQIVNDFQKGDIAEGYSVSREKKESFPLTVTSAQKNPTAFYLCASSKDREYGYTFGSGTRLTVV.

The chain uses TRBV2 and TRBJ1-1; D is perhaps TRBD1 (6 bases). Germline CDR1 is SNHLY and CDR2 is FYNNEI. The V end lost 4 bases, the J end lost 4 bases, and 13 bases lay between the germline ends. The CDR3 spans 14 residues. The CDR3 protein is CASSAQGFGTEAFF. The DNA of the CDR3 is TGTGCCAGCAGTGCTCAGGGGTTCGGCACTGAAGCTTTCTTT.

The J gene is TRBJ1-1, the V gene TRBV3-1 (or the pseudogene TRBV3-2); D perhaps matches TRBD1 (6 bases). The germline V gene encodes CDR1 LGHDT and CDR2 YNNKEL (reference sequence). V lost 5 bases and J 1 base, leaving 14 bases between the germline ends. This CDR3 is built from 15 residues. CDR3 in amino acids: CASSVTLTGNTEAFF. Here the CDR3 DNA reads TGTGCCAGCAGCGTAACACTGACAGGGAACACTGAAGCTTTCTTT.

This sequence joins TRBV7-3 and TRBJ1-3; D not resolved. The CDR3 sequence is 15 residues long. Trimming took 1 base from V and 0 from J, leaving 7 bases between them. Looked up from germline, CDR1 is SGHTA and CDR2 is FQGTGA. The DNA of the CDR3 is TGTGCCAGCAGCTTAAATGCGGGCTCTGGAAACACCATATATTTT. Protein sequence: CASSLNAGSGNTIYF.

This clone has just a few counts. The V call is TRBV30, the J call TRBJ2-7; TRBD2 aligns across 13 bases. Trimming removed 3 bases from V and 3 bases from J; junction bases left unmatched: 5. This CDR3 has 15 amino acids. Germline CDR1 and CDR2: GTSNPN and SVGIG (reference sequence). Here the CDR3 DNA reads TGTGCCTGGAGACACGGGACTAGCGGGATCTACGAGCAGTACTTC. It yields the protein CAWRHGTSGIYEQYF.

This clone was picked up one time. The CDR3 DNA reads as TGCGCCAGCAGCCCGACAGGGGATATATCTAATTCACCCCTCCACTTT. Translating gives CASSPTGDISNSPLHF. The chain links TRBV5-1 to TRBJ1-6; 8 bases are shared with TRBD1. The CDR3 is made up of 16 amino acids. V was clipped by 4 bases and J by 6 bases; unmatched bases: 9. In germline, CDR1 is SGHRS, CDR2 YFSETQ.

The CDR3 DNA is TGCGCCAGCAGCCAAGATCTAAACGCGAACACCGGGGAGCTGTTTTTT. Translated, it gives CASSQDLNANTGELFF. The chain is built from TRBV4-3 and TRBJ2-2; D gene ambiguous. V shed 0 bases and J shed 0 bases, with 8 bases lying between them. Germline assignment: CDR1 LGHNA and CDR2 YSLEER. CDR3 length: 16 residues.

The V call is TRBV5-6, the J call TRBJ2-5; the match to TRBD1 covers 8 bases. From germline, CDR1 is SGHDT and CDR2 YYEEEE. V trimming: 6 bases; J trimming: 4 bases; junction bases outside the gene matches: 11. This CDR3 spans 15 amino acids. CDR3 residues: CASKRQGRNGETQYF. The CDR3 coding sequence is TGTGCCAGCAAGAGACAGGGGCGGAATGGAGAGACCCAGTACTTC.

The CDR3 reads CASSSLQGNTDTQYF. The CDR3 nucleotides read TGCGCCAGCAGCTCTTTACAGGGTAACACAGATACGCAGTATTTT. The chain combines TRBV5-1 with TRBJ2-3; TRBD1 is a possible D gene (6 bases). Between the trimmed V and J ends, which lost 3 bases and 2 bases, there was a span of 13 bases. The germline CDR1 and CDR2 sequences are SGHRS and YFSETQ. This CDR3 spans 15 amino acids.

The chain is built from TRBV7-3 and TRBJ1-6, with D tentatively TRBD1 (6 bases). The CDR3 sequence is 13 residues long. Trimming pared 5 bases from V and 13 bases from J, leaving 15 bases between. The germline CDR1 and CDR2 sequences are SGHTA and FQGTGA. In DNA, the CDR3 is TGTGCCAGCAGCCCAGGGGAGGGTAGGCCCCTCCACTTT. Residues: CASSPGEGRPLHF.

The gene calls are TRBV13 and TRBJ1-3; D perhaps matches TRBD1 (5 bases). The CDR3 runs to 16 residues. The V gene's germline CDR1 is PRHDT and CDR2 FYEKMQ (reference sequence). V was trimmed by 6 bases and J by 0 bases, leaving 15 bases between them. In DNA form, the CDR3 reads TGTGCCAGCAGTCCCTGGCAGGGAAGCTCTGGAAACACCATATATTTT. Protein product: CASSPWQGSSGNTIYF.

The gene calls are TRBV19 and TRBJ1-6; a weak D match, TRBD1 (5 bases). Trimming took off 2 bases at V and 7 bases at J, with 9 bases between the two ends. This CDR3 comprises 14 residues. Germline V gives CDR1 LNHDA, CDR2 SQIVND (reference sequence). This CDR3 reads CASSIRRANSPLHF. As DNA, the CDR3 is TGTGCCAGTAGTATACGCAGGGCGAATTCACCCCTCCACTTT.

The chain has TRBV5-1 and TRBJ1-2, with a possible D match to TRBD1 (6 bases). Germline CDR1 reads SGHRS; CDR2 reads YFSETQ. The V and J ends lost 4 bases and 4 bases respectively, with 8 bases between them. This CDR3 is 12 amino acids long. CDR3 sequence (DNA): TGCGCCAGCAGCCTGGACAGCTATGGCTACACCTTC. Translating it yields CASSLDSYGYTF.

The J gene is TRBJ1-3, the V gene TRBV6-5; D is ambiguous. Germline V lookup: CDR1 MNHEY, CDR2 SVGAGI. The germline V and J ends were trimmed by 4 bases and 2 bases, with 6 bases remaining between them. The CDR3 extends over 13 amino acids. Written as DNA, the CDR3 is TGTGCCAGCAGTTCTCCTCCTGGAAACACCATATATTTT. This codes for CASSSPPGNTIYF.

In this sample, this clone turned up a few times. This CDR3 is CASSPRSARSYNEQFF. Here the CDR3 DNA reads TGTGCCAGCAGCCCCCGCAGTGCCCGTTCCTACAATGAGCAGTTCTTC. The chain recombines TRBV9 with TRBJ2-1; unclear D gene. V lost 4 bases to trimming and J lost 1 base, with 15 bases between them. The CDR3 totals 16 residues. Per germline, CDR1 SGDLS and CDR2 YYNGEE.

Only one count was recorded for this clone. V gene TRBV7-2 combines with J gene TRBJ2-1; D possibly corresponds to TRBD1 (6 bases). Per germline, CDR1 SGHTA and CDR2 FQGNSA. Trimming took off 1 base at V and 4 bases at J, with 11 bases between the two ends. The CDR3 runs 15 residues. The CDR3 DNA sequence: TGTGCCAGCAGCTTAGGTGGACAGATATACAATGAGCAGTTCTTC. Encoded protein: CASSLGGQIYNEQFF.

Only a few counts were recorded for this clone. The gene calls are TRBV6-2 or TRBV6-3 and TRBJ1-5, with 8 bases fitting TRBD1. Trimming at V came to 2 bases and at J to 6 bases, leaving 9 bases not matched to a gene. Germline V gene sequence: CDR1 MNHEY, CDR2 SVGEGT. The CDR3 runs to 16 residues. The CDR3 reads CASSYPRTGFSQPQHF. The DNA of the CDR3 is TGTGCCAGCAGTTACCCCCGGACAGGGTTTAGTCAGCCCCAGCATTTT.

V and J are TRBV4-2 and TRBJ1-1; unclear D gene. Trimming shortened V by 4 bases and J by 1 base, and 10 bases separated the two germline ends. In germline, CDR1 is LGHNA, CDR2 YNFKEQ. The CDR3 runs to 14 residues. The CDR3 protein is CASSRQPGNTEAFF. The CDR3 DNA reads as TGTGCCAGCAGCCGCCAACCGGGGAACACTGAAGCTTTCTTT.

J is TRBJ2-7 and V is TRBV5-5; 8 nucleotides align to TRBD1. The trim removed 6 bases at V and 0 bases at J, leaving 8 bases unmatched. The length of the CDR3 is 15 residues. Germline lookup yields CDR1 SGHKS and CDR2 YYEKEE (reference sequence). The CDR3 sequence: CASTYGQGSSYEQYF. The CDR3 DNA is TGTGCCAGCACTTACGGACAGGGAAGCTCCTACGAGCAGTACTTC.

The chain joins TRBV6-2 or TRBV6-3 to TRBJ2-2; no reliable D call. Trimming took 0 bases from V and 7 from J, leaving 18 bases between them. Germline loops: CDR1 MNHEY, CDR2 SVGEGT. This CDR3 contains 17 residues. CDR3 residues: CASSYSISPASDGELFF. In nucleotides, the CDR3 is TGTGCCAGCAGTTACTCGATATCCCCCGCGAGTGACGGGGAGCTGTTTTTT.

There are a few counts of this clone. The V gene is TRBV4-3, the J gene TRBJ2-3; 13 bases match TRBD2. The CDR3 has 18 amino acids. With 3 bases clipped from V and 2 bases from J, the junction kept 8 bases outside the gene matches. Germline CDR1 reads LGHNA; CDR2 reads YSLEER. The CDR3 loop is CASSQELAGGPNTDTQYF. CDR3 in DNA: TGCGCCAGCAGCCAGGAACTAGCGGGGGGGCCGAACACAGATACGCAGTATTTT.

This chain uses TRBV28 with TRBJ1-2; possible D gene TRBD1, 5 bases. This CDR3 contains 14 residues. Trimming pared 9 bases from V and 1 base from J, leaving 15 bases between. Germline CDR1 MDHEN, CDR2 SYDVKM. In nucleotides, the CDR3 is TGTGCCAGTCTCCAGGGTCCCTTTAACTATGGCTACACCTTC. Amino acid sequence: CASLQGPFNYGYTF.

The chain recombines TRBV19 with TRBJ1-5; 9 nucleotides align to TRBD1. Germline V lookup: CDR1 LNHDA, CDR2 SQIVND (reference sequence). Trimming at V came to 7 bases and at J to 0 bases, leaving 7 bases not matched to a gene. The CDR3 totals 16 residues. In DNA, the CDR3 is TGTGCCAGTATGAGGGACAGGGATTATAGCAATCAGCCCCAGCATTTT. Translated: CASMRDRDYSNQPQHF. The variable domain in full, completed from reference TRBV19 and TRBJ1-5, reads DGGITQSPKYLFRKEGQNVTLSCEQNLNHDAMYWYRQDPGQGLRLIYYSQIVNDFQKGDIAEGYSVSREKKESFPLTVTSAQKNPTAFYLCASMRDRDYSNQPQHFGDGTRLSIL.